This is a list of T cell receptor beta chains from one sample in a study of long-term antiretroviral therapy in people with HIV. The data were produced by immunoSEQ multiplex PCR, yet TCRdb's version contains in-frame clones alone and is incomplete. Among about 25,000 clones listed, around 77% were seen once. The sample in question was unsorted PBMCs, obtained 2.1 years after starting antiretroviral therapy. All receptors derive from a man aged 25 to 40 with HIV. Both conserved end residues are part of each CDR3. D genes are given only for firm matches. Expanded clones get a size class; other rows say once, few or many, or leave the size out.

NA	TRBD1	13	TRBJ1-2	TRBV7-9	CASSTDRGHGYTF	TGTGCCAGCAGCACAGACAGGGGGCATGGCTACACCTTC
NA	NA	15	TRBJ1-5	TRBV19	CASSPGGSGHQPQHF	TGTGCCAGTAGTCCCGGGGGGTCAGGGCACCAGCCCCAGCATTTT
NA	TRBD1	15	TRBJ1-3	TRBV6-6	CASRRTGVSGNTIYF	TGTGCCAGCAGGCGGACAGGGGTCTCTGGAAACACCATATATTTT
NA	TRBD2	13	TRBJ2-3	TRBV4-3	CASSVGLAATQYF	TGCGCCAGCAGCGTAGGACTAGCGGCTACGCAGTATTTT
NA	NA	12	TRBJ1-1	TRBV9	CASSVEGNEAFF	TGTGCCAGCAGCGTAGAGGGTAATGAAGCTTTCTTT
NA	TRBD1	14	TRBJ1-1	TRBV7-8	CASSHGTGDTEAFF	TGTGCCAGCAGCCACGGGACAGGGGATACTGAAGCTTTCTTT
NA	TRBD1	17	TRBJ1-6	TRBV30	CAWDRGVMVMTNSPLHF	TGTGCCTGGGACAGGGGTGTTATGGTGATGACGAACTCACCCCTCCACTTT
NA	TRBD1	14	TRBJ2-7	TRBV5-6	CASSFTGGPDEQYF	TGTGCCAGCAGCTTCACAGGGGGCCCCGACGAGCAGTACTTC
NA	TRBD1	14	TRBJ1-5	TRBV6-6	CASSRQTGVQPQHF	TGTGCCAGCAGCCGTCAGACAGGGGTTCAGCCCCAGCATTTT
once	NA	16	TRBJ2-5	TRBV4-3	CASSQDPGGRQETQYF	TGCGCCAGCAGCCAAGATCCCGGGGGTAGGCAAGAGACCCAGTACTTC
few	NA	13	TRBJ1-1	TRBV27	CASSPSGGFEAFF	TGTGCCAGCAGTCCTTCGGGTGGGTTTGAAGCTTTCTTT
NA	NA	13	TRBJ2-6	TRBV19	CASSGGGGPVLTF	TGTGCCAGTAGTGGCGGAGGAGGGCCCGTCCTGACTTTC
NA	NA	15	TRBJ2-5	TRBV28	CASRARLERWETQYF	TGTGCCAGCAGAGCACGACTAGAGAGGTGGGAGACCCAGTACTTC
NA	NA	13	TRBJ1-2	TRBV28	CASSRAPRDGYTF	TGTGCCAGCAGTCGGGCTCCCAGGGATGGCTACACCTTC
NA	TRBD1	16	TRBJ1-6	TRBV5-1	CASSLVQGTYNSPLHF	TGCGCCAGCAGCTTGGTACAGGGGACCTATAATTCACCCCTCCACTTT
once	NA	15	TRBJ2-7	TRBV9	CASSVGYTSRYEQYF	TGTGCCAGCAGCGTAGGATATACTAGCCGCTACGAGCAGTACTTC
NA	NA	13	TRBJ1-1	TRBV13	CASSSTRLDEAFF	TGTGCCAGCAGCAGCACGCGGCTGGATGAAGCTTTCTTT
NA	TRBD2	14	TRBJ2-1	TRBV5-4	CASSSTSGRKEQFF	TGTGCCAGCAGCTCGACTAGCGGGAGAAAGGAGCAGTTCTTC
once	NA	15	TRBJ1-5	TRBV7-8	CASGRAGDFNQPQHF	TGTGCCAGCGGTCGGGCAGGGGACTTCAATCAGCCCCAGCATTTT
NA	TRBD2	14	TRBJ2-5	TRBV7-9	CASSLAGGRETQYF	TGTGCCAGCAGCTTAGCCGGGGGGAGGGAGACCCAGTACTTC
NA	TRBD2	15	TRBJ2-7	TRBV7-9	CASSLEASGGYEQYF	TGTGCCAGCAGCTTAGAGGCTAGCGGAGGTTACGAGCAGTACTTC
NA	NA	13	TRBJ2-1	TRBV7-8	CASSPSPGNEQFF	TGTGCCAGCAGTCCCTCGCCAGGGAATGAGCAGTTCTTC
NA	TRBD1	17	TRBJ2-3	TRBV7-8	CASSSPGQITSTDTQYF	TGTGCCAGCAGCTCTCCGGGACAGATTACTAGCACAGATACGCAGTATTTT
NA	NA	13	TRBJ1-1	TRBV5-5	CASSRTVNTEAFF	TGTGCCAGCAGCCGGACTGTGAACACTGAAGCTTTCTTT
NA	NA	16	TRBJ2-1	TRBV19	CASRSDLYGSYNEQFF	TGTGCCAGTAGATCTGACCTATACGGCTCCTACAATGAGCAGTTCTTC
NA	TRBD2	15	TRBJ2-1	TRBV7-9	CASSFGGGPYNEQFF	TGTGCCAGCAGCTTTGGCGGGGGGCCTTACAATGAGCAGTTCTTC
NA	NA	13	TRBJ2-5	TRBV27	CASSLIRAETQYF	TGTGCCAGCAGTTTAATCAGGGCCGAGACCCAGTACTTC
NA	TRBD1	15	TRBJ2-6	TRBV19	CASSMDRSGANVLTF	TGTGCCAGTAGTATGGACAGGTCTGGGGCCAACGTCCTGACTTTC